Each of the 22 T cell receptor beta chains below was sequenced from the same sample in a study of T-cell memory formation after mild COVID-19. TCRdb used MiXCR to reprocess the 5' RACE reads, holding one entry per CDR3 protein. The table includes a few hundred thousand distinct CDR3 sequences, less than 25% detected once. Sequenced: PBMCs or a T cell subset sorted from them (not recorded which). The receptors here all came from an adult woman who had mild COVID-19 (a few samples of this study predate the infection). Cell type and time point are not known.

This clonotype was seen many times. The chain has TRBV6-1 and TRBJ2-1; TRBD1 or TRBD2 may be the D gene (6 bases each). The V end was cut by 2 bases, the J end by 6 bases, with 14 bases between. The CDR3 loop spans 15 amino acids. Germline V gene data show CDR1 as MNHNS and CDR2 as SASEGT. The CDR3 DNA reads TGTGCCAGCAGTGAAAGTAAAGGAGGGGGCAATGAGCAGTTCTTC. Its protein is CASSESKGGGNEQFF.

A note on this clonotype: Its ends do not fully match the called genes, so a read error is possible. This sequence joins TRBV19 and TRBJ1-3; 7 bases are shared with TRBD1. This CDR3 comprises 11 residues. The germline V gene has CDR1 LNHDA and CDR2 SQIVND (reference sequence). The CDR3 nucleotides read TGTGCCAGTCAACAAGACAGGGTGGCGGTCTTT. This translates into CASQQDRVAVF.

V usage is TRBV7-9 and J usage is TRBJ1-3; a possible D gene is TRBD1 (5 bases). Trimming stripped 0 bases from V and 0 bases from J, with 9 bases between. Germline lookup yields CDR1 SEHNR and CDR2 FQNEAQ (reference sequence). The CDR3 consists of 16 residues. The DNA for the CDR3 is TGTGCCAGCAGCTTAGCAGGGGCCAGCTCTGGAAACACCATATATTTT. Protein: CASSLAGASSGNTIYF.

The V gene is TRBV14, the J gene TRBJ2-7, with TRBD1 matching 7 bases. Per the germline V gene, CDR1 is SGHDN and CDR2 is FVKESK. J was trimmed by 2 bases and V by 0 bases; bases with no gene match: 7. The CDR3 has 16 residues. CDR3 nucleotide sequence: TGTGCCAGCAGCCAAGATGACAGGGTAATACCCTACGAGCAGTACTTC. Amino acid sequence: CASSQDDRVIPYEQYF.

In nucleotides, the CDR3 is TGTGCCAGCAGTGAATCGGGGATCGTGGGAACTGAAGCTTTCTTT. It is translated as CASSESGIVGTEAFF. This chain joins TRBV25-1 and TRBJ1-1, with D unresolved. Germline V gives CDR1 MGHDK, CDR2 SYGVNS. This CDR3 contains 15 residues. V was clipped by 1 base and J by 5 bases, with 14 bases between them.

The V and J genes are TRBV6-5 and TRBJ2-1; D might be TRBD1 (6 bases). V gave up 11 bases and J gave up 3 bases, with 17 bases separating them. This CDR3 is 14 amino acids long. Germline-derived CDR1 and CDR2 are MNHEY and SVGAGI. The CDR3 DNA is TGTGCCGTTAGGGGCCGAGGGGGCTACAATGAGCAGTTCTTC. Protein product: CAVRGRGGYNEQFF.

This clonotype appeared a few times. V and J are TRBV11-2 and TRBJ2-1, with TRBD1 identical over 8 bases. V gave up 5 bases and J gave up 15 bases; unmatched junction bases: 9. Germline CDR1 reads SGHAT; CDR2 reads FQNNGV. There are 12 residues in the CDR3. CDR3 residues: CASSLDRVVTFF. The CDR3 DNA reads TGTGCCAGCAGCCTGGACAGGGTAGTGACGTTCTTC.

The CDR3 region has the DNA TGCGCCAGCAGCTTGTCGGGGACTCTTTATGGCTACACCTTC. As protein: CASSLSGTLYGYTF. V usage is TRBV5-1 and J usage is TRBJ1-2; tentatively, D is TRBD1 (5 bases). Trimming removed 1 base at V and 5 bases at J, with 12 bases between. The CDR3 length is 14 residues. Per the germline V gene, CDR1 is SGHRS and CDR2 is YFSETQ.

The chain joins TRBV12-3 or TRBV12-4 to TRBJ2-7, with D unclear. Between the trimmed V and J ends, which lost 1 base and 4 bases, there was a span of 11 bases. The CDR3 sequence is 14 residues long. The CDR3 sequence: CASSLGSKPYEQYF. CDR3 DNA: TGTGCCAGCAGTTTAGGGTCTAAACCTTACGAGCAGTACTTC.

This clonotype was seen more than once but under ten times. V is TRBV6-2 or TRBV6-3 and J is TRBJ2-3; 7 bases are a match to TRBD2. Germline V CDR1 and CDR2: MNHEY, SVGEGT. The CDR3 consists of 20 residues. After removal of 2 bases from V and 0 bases from J, the junction contained 17 bases not matched to a gene. Here the CDR3 DNA reads TGTGCCAGCAGTTACGGGGGGTCTCTCCATAGCGGGTTCAGCACAGATACGCAGTATTTT. As protein: CASSYGGSLHSGFSTDTQYF.

This chain connects TRBV7-6 to TRBJ2-5; D is possibly TRBD1 or TRBD2 (5 bases each). The CDR3 spans 14 residues. Trimming stripped 4 bases from V and 4 bases from J, with 13 bases between. CDR1 is SGHVS and CDR2 is FNYEAQ in the germline V gene. The CDR3 is CASSSPGTSETQYF. CDR3 DNA sequence: TGTGCCAGCAGCTCCCCTGGGACCTCAGAGACCCAGTACTTC.

This clonotype has more than one count but fewer than ten. V gene TRBV24-1 combines with J gene TRBJ2-1, with D uncertain. Trimming shortened V by 5 bases and J by 5 bases, and 6 bases separated the two germline ends. Germline assignment: CDR1 KGHDR and CDR2 SFDVKD. The CDR3 contains 12 residues. The CDR3 DNA follows: TGTGCCACCAGTGCACAGAACAATGAGCAGTTCTTC. This codes for CATSAQNNEQFF.

This clonotype was recorded a few times. The rearrangement links TRBV6-5 to TRBJ2-3, with D perhaps assigned TRBD1 or TRBD2 (7 bases each). CDR3 length: 14 residues. V was cut by 6 bases and J by 2 bases, with 12 bases left in between. Germline CDR1 reads MNHEY; CDR2 reads SVGAGI. The CDR3 sequence: CASSRGGITDTQYF. The DNA of the CDR3 is TGTGCCAGCAGCAGGGGGGGGATCACAGATACGCAGTATTTT.

V usage is TRBV3-1 and J usage is TRBJ2-3; a weak D match, TRBD1 (5 bases). The CDR3 is 16 amino acids. V shed 4 bases and J shed 3 bases, with 17 bases lying between them. Per the germline V gene, CDR1 is LGHDT and CDR2 is YNNKEL (reference sequence). The CDR3: CASSPALQELTDTQYF. The CDR3 DNA reads as TGTGCCAGCAGCCCAGCACTACAGGAGTTAACAGATACGCAGTATTTT.

The CDR3 bases are TGCAGCGTGGGGGGACAGCGCGGCACCGGGGAGCTGTTTTTT. It specifies CSVGGQRGTGELFF. The gene calls are TRBV29-1 and TRBJ2-2; D is possibly TRBD1 (7 bases). There are 14 residues in the CDR3. Deletions cut 6 bases from V and 4 bases from J, with 15 bases between. Germline V gene lookup returns CDR1 SQVTM and CDR2 ANQGSEA.

V is TRBV10-3 and J is TRBJ2-3; D uncertain. Looked up from germline, CDR1 is ENHRY and CDR2 is SYGVKD. This CDR3 comprises 16 residues. V was cut by 6 bases and J by 8 bases, with 24 bases left in between. CDR3 coding DNA: TGTGCCATCAGATCCCCTAATGCGGAACGAGCTGGTACGCAGTATTTT. Residues: CAIRSPNAERAGTQYF.

This clonotype turned up a few times. The CDR3 here is CSATASIGYTF. The DNA of the CDR3 is TGCAGTGCTACCGCCTCGATCGGCTACACCTTC. J is TRBJ1-2 and V is TRBV20-1; D ambiguous. The CDR3 is 11 residues long. V was pared by 4 bases and J by 8 bases, with 11 bases between. The V gene's germline CDR1 is DFQATT and CDR2 SNEGSKA (reference sequence).

The chain uses TRBV29-1 and TRBJ1-1; D remains unclear. Germline V CDR1 and CDR2: SQVTM, ANQGSEA. This CDR3 contains 13 residues. V dropped 4 bases and J dropped 1 base, with 10 bases sitting between them. CDR3 region: CSVGSLSNTEAFF. Written as DNA, the CDR3 is TGCAGCGTTGGCTCCCTATCGAACACTGAAGCTTTCTTT.

This clonotype was detected a few times. The genes are TRBV6-5 and TRBJ2-7; 7 positions agree with TRBD1. V shed 5 bases, J shed 3 bases, and the junction held 10 bases outside the gene matches. CDR3 length equals 15 residues. Germline V lookup: CDR1 MNHEY, CDR2 SVGAGI. The CDR3 protein is CASSPRDRSFYEQYF. The CDR3 DNA reads TGTGCCAGCAGTCCCCGGGACAGATCTTTCTACGAGCAGTACTTC.

The V gene is TRBV24-1, the J gene TRBJ2-1; possibly TRBD2 for D (5 bases). The CDR3 is 16 amino acids. Germline V CDR1 and CDR2: KGHDR, SFDVKD. CDR3 amino acids: CSVSSGSVSSRNEQFF. The DNA of the CDR3 is TGTTCCGTCTCCTCGGGTTCCGTGTCTAGCCGCAATGAGCAGTTCTTC.

This clonotype has just a few counts. The chain joins TRBV4-2 to TRBJ2-7, with TRBD1 identical over 9 bases. Germline V gives CDR1 LGHNA, CDR2 YNFKEQ. This CDR3 is 16 amino acids long. Losses at the gene ends were 3 bases for V and 2 bases for J; bases not matched to a gene: 8. CDR3 amino acids: CASSHAGQGLAYEQYF. DNA for the CDR3: TGTGCCAGCAGCCACGCCGGACAGGGGCTAGCCTACGAGCAGTACTTC.

V usage is TRBV7-3 and J usage is TRBJ1-1; possible D gene TRBD1, 5 bases. Trimming shortened V by 4 bases and J by 4 bases, and 13 bases separated the two germline ends. The CDR3 runs to 14 residues. Germline loops: CDR1 SGHTA, CDR2 FQGTGA. Here the CDR3 reads CASSSRAGGTEAFF. For the CDR3, the DNA is TGTGCCAGCAGCTCGAGGGCCGGGGGCACTGAAGCTTTCTTT.